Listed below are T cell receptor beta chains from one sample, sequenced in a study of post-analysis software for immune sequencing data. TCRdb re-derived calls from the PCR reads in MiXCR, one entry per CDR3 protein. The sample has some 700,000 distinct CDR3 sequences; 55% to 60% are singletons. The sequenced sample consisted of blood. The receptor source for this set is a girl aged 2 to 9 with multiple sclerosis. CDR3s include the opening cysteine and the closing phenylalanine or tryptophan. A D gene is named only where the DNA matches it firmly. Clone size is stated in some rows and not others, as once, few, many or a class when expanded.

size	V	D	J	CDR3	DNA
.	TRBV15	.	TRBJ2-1	CATSRGRGAAYNEQFF	TGTGCCACCAGCAGAGGTCGGGGGGCCGCTTACAATGAGCAGTTCTTC
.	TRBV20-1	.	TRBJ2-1	CSATALGLGSYNEQFF	TGCAGTGCTACAGCACTGGGGTTGGGCTCCTACAATGAGCAGTTCTTC
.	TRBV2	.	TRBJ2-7	CASINAPPAVKYEQYF	TGTGCCAGCATTAACGCCCCACCAGCGGTGAAGTACGAGCAGTACTTC
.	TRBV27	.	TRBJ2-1	CASSLGSFGGYNEQFF	TGTGCCAGCAGTTTAGGTAGCTTTGGGGGATACAATGAGCAGTTCTTC
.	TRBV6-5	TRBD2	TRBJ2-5	CASSLLVGLAGGKQETQYF	TGTGCCAGCAGCTTATTGGTGGGACTAGCGGGAGGCAAACAAGAGACCCAGTACTTC
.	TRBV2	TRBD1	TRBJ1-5	CASRLNRGQPQHF	TGTGCCAGCAGGTTAAACAGGGGTCAGCCCCAGCATTTT
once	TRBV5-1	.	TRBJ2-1	CASSLGSPGEQFF	TGCGCCAGCAGCTTGGGTTCGCCGGGTGAGCAGTTCTTC
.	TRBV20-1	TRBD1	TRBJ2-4	CSATGQGSVKNIQYF	TGCAGTGCTACCGGACAGGGGAGTGTCAAAAACATTCAGTACTTC
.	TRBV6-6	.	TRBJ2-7	CASSYSRRTLSSYEQYF	TGTGCCAGCAGTTACTCCAGACGGACGTTGAGCTCCTACGAGCAGTACTTC
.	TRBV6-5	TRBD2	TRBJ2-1	CASSYGASGYNEQFF	TGTGCCAGCAGTTACGGGGCTAGCGGCTACAATGAGCAGTTCTTC
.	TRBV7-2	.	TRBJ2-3	CASSLKVQDTQYF	TGTGCCAGCAGCTTGAAGGTTCAAGATACGCAGTATTTT
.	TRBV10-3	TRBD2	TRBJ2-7	CAIREGGLSYEQYF	TGTGCCATCAGAGAGGGAGGGCTCTCGTACGAGCAGTACTTC
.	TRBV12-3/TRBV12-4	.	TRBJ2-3	CASSNPMSDTQYF	TGTGCCAGCAGTAACCCAATGTCAGATACGCAGTATTTT
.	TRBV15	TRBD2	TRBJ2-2	CATSRDRGLAGGPDSGELFF	TGTGCCACCAGCAGAGATAGAGGACTAGCGGGGGGGCCTGACTCCGGGGAGCTGTTTTTT
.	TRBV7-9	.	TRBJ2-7	CASSLVQDEQYF	TGTGCCAGCAGCTTAGTTCAGGACGAGCAGTACTTC
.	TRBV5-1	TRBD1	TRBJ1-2	CASRTLQDRHGYTF	TGCGCCAGCAGGACCCTCCAGGACAGGCACGGCTACACCTTC
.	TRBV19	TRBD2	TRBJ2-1	CASSIGGLAGGPNEQFF	TGTGCCAGTAGTATAGGGGGACTAGCGGGGGGGCCTAATGAGCAGTTCTTC
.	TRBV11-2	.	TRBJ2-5	CASTIGNRGGRETQYF	TGTGCCAGCACTATTGGGAACAGGGGGGGTCGGGAGACCCAGTACTTC
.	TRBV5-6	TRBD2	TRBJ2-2	CASSFGALALTGELFF	TGTGCCAGCAGCTTTGGAGCACTAGCGCTCACCGGGGAGCTGTTTTTT
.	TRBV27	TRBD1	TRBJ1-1	CASSLGQAGSEAFF	TGTGCCAGCAGTTTGGGACAGGCCGGCTCTGAAGCTTTCTTT
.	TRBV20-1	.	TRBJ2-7	CSARDHGGISAYEQYF	TGCAGTGCTAGAGATCACGGCGGGATTAGCGCCTACGAGCAGTACTTC
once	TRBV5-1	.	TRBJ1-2	CASSSGVSPYGYTF	TGCGCCAGCAGCTCAGGGGTTTCCCCCTATGGCTACACCTTC
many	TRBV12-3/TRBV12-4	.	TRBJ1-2	CASSLQGYGYTF	TGTGCCAGCAGCTTACAGGGTTATGGCTACACCTTC
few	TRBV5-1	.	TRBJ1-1	CASSLVEQGNTEAFF	TGCGCCAGCAGCTTGGTGGAACAGGGGAACACTGAAGCTTTCTTT
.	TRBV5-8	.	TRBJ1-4	CASWRRFNEKLFF	TGTGCCAGCTGGAGACGGTTTAATGAAAAACTGTTTTTT
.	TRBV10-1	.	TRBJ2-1	CASSDHLISLNEQFF	TGCGCCAGCAGTGACCACCTGATAAGCCTTAATGAGCAGTTCTTC
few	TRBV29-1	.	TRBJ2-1	CSVAQGAGSVGQFF	TGCAGCGTTGCACAGGGCGCCGGATCGGTTGGGCAGTTCTTC
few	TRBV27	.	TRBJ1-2	CASSFGWLYGYTF	TGTGCCAGCAGTTTTGGGTGGCTCTATGGCTACACCTTC
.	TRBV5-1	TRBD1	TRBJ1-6	CASRDRPGQEDPLHF	TGCGCCAGCAGAGACCGCCCGGGACAGGAAGACCCCCTCCACTTT
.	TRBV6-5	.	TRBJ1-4	CASRGRDEKLFF	TGTGCCAGCAGGGGCAGAGATGAAAAACTGTTTTTT
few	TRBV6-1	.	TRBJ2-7	CASSRATGSYEQYF	TGTGCCAGCAGTCGTGCCACAGGCTCCTACGAGCAGTACTTC
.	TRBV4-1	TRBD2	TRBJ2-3	CASSQTTRLAGRTDTQYF	TGCGCCAGCAGCCAAACCACCCGACTAGCGGGGAGAACAGATACGCAGTATTTT
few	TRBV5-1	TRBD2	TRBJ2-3	CAGSLAGTTLADTQYF	TGCGCCGGCAGCTTGGCCGGGACTACCCTTGCAGATACGCAGTATTTT
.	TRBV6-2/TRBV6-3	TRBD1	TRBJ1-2	CASSTRDRGNYGYTF	TGTGCCAGCAGTACCAGGGACAGGGGAAACTATGGCTACACCTTC
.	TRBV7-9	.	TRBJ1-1	CASRADPLGTEAFF	TGTGCCAGCAGGGCAGATCCTCTCGGGACTGAAGCTTTCTTT
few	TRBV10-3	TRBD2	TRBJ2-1	CAISGRDYVIHEQFF	TGTGCCATCAGTGGCCGGGACTACGTCATCCATGAGCAGTTCTTC
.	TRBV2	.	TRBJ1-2	CASRVFGGHGYTF	TGTGCCAGCAGAGTCTTTGGAGGCCATGGCTACACCTTC
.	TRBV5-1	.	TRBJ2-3	CASSLGESITDTQYF	TGCGCCAGCAGCTTGGGGGAATCTATCACAGATACGCAGTATTTT
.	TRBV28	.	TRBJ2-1	CASSFEGSPHYNEQFF	TGTGCCAGCAGTTTTGAGGGCTCACCCCACTACAATGAGCAGTTCTTC
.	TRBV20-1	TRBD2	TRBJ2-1	CSAPLAGGWYEQFF	TGCAGTGCCCCTCTTGCGGGAGGTTGGTATGAGCAGTTCTTC
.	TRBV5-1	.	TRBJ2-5	CAGSSGTHQETQYF	TGCGCCGGCAGTTCCGGGACTCACCAAGAGACCCAGTACTTC
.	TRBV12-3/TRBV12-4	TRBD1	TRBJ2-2	CASMRPGGPLTGELFF	TGTGCCAGCATGAGACCAGGGGGCCCACTAACCGGGGAGCTGTTTTTT
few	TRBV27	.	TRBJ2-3	CASSLEVWGDGVTDTQYF	TGTGCCAGCAGTTTAGAGGTCTGGGGAGACGGAGTCACAGATACGCAGTATTTT
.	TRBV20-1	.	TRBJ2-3	CSVREAIRGDTQYF	TGCAGTGTGCGTGAGGCAATCCGGGGAGATACGCAGTATTTT
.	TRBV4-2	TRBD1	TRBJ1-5	CASSQDGSGGGNQPQHF	TGTGCCAGCAGCCAAGATGGTTCAGGGGGGGGCAATCAGCCCCAGCATTTT
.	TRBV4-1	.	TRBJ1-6	CASSQDRVPATGSPLHF	TGCGCCAGCAGCCAAGATAGAGTGCCAGCGACTGGTTCACCCCTCCACTTT
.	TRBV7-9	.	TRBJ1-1	CASSLVSAPEAFF	TGTGCCAGCAGCTTAGTTTCCGCGCCTGAAGCTTTCTTT
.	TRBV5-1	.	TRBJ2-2	CASSHGPGATGELFF	TGCGCCAGCAGCCACGGACCAGGGGCCACCGGGGAGCTGTTTTTT
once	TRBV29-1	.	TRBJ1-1	CSVVKGFGTEAFF	TGCAGCGTTGTGAAGGGGTTTGGCACTGAAGCTTTCTTT
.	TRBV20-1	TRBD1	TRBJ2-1	CSARSGQPNYKSYNEQFF	TGCAGTGCTAGATCGGGACAGCCGAACTATAAATCCTACAATGAGCAGTTCTTC
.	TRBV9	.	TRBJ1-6	CASSVQGWNSPLHF	TGTGCCAGCAGCGTACAGGGCTGGAATTCACCCCTCCACTTT
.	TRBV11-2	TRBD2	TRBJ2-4	CASSLGVSGVKNIQYF	TGTGCCAGCAGCTTAGGTGTTAGCGGGGTTAAAAACATTCAGTACTTC
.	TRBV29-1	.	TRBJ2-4	CSVAGTNARGNIQYF	TGCAGCGTTGCCGGCACCAATGCGCGGGGAAACATTCAGTACTTC
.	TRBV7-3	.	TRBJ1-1	CASSIDPMNTEAFF	TGTGCCAGCAGCATAGACCCGATGAACACTGAAGCTTTCTTT